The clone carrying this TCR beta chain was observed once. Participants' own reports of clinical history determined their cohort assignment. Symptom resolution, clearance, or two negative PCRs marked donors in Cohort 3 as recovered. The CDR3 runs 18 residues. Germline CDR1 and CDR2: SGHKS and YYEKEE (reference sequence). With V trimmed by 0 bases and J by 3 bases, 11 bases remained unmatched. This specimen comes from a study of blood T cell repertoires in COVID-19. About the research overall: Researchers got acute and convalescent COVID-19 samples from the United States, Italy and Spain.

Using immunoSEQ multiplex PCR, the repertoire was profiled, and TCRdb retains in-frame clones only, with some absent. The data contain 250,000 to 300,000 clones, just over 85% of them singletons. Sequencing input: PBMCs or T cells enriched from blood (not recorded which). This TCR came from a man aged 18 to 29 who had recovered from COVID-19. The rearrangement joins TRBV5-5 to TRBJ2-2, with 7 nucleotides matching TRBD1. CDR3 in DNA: TGTGCCAGCAGCTTGGAGGGCGCGACAGGGTCGCACACCGGGGAGCTGTTTTTT. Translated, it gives CASSLEGATGSHTGELFF.